This is a list of T cell receptor beta chains from one sample in a study of CD8 T cells in Susac syndrome. TCRdb re-analysed the immunoSEQ multiplex PCR reads in MiXCR, keeping a single row per CDR3 protein. The data contain roughly 190,000 distinct CDR3 sequences, approximately 93% of them singletons. Sequenced input: CD4+ T cells from PBMCs. All receptors come from a human donor in good health. CDR3s include the opening cysteine and the closing phenylalanine or tryptophan. A D gene is named only where the DNA matches it firmly. A row's size may be missing; if present it is once, few, many or a size class.

j_gene,d_gene,abundance,v_gene,CDR3nt,CDR3aa
TRBJ2-3,TRBD1,few,TRBV12-3/TRBV12-4,TGTGCCAGCAGTTTAACAGGGGCAGATACGCAGTATTTT,CASSLTGADTQYF
TRBJ2-5,-,-,TRBV24-1,TGTGCCACCAGTGATCGGGTAGGGCGAGAGACCCAGTACTTC,CATSDRVGRETQYF
TRBJ2-7,-,-,TRBV25-1,TGTGCCAGCAGTTCCACAGGCCGGGGGCGTCTAGTGGACCACGAGCAGTACTTC,CASSSTGRGRLVDHEQYF
TRBJ1-3,-,-,TRBV12-3/TRBV12-4,TGTGCCAGCACCCCGAACGGGGTCACCATATATTTT,CASTPNGVTIYF
TRBJ1-2,-,-,TRBV7-2,TGTGCCAGCAGCTTATTGAGGGGTGGCTACACCTTC,CASSLLRGGYTF
TRBJ2-1,TRBD2,-,TRBV12-3/TRBV12-4,TGTGCCAGCAGCCCTCTTAGCGGGGGCGTCCCCAATGAGCAGTTCTTC,CASSPLSGGVPNEQFF
TRBJ2-6,TRBD1,-,TRBV18,TGTGCCAGCTCGCTACGGGGACAGATCTCTGGGGCCAACGTCCTGACTTTC,CASSLRGQISGANVLTF
TRBJ1-1,-,-,TRBV7-3,TGTGCCAGCAGCTTAATAGCGGGGATGAACACTGAAGCTTTCTTT,CASSLIAGMNTEAFF
TRBJ1-2,-,-,TRBV6-5,TGTGCCAGCAGTTTAACCGTGAACTATGGCTACACCTTC,CASSLTVNYGYTF
TRBJ2-5,-,-,TRBV18,TGTGCCAGCTCACCACCGGCATTGCCCCAAGAGACCCAGTACTTC,CASSPPALPQETQYF
TRBJ2-2,TRBD1,-,TRBV28,TGTGCCAGCAGTTTATCGGGGACAGGGAGAACCGGGGAGCTGTTTTTT,CASSLSGTGRTGELFF
TRBJ1-1,-,-,TRBV6-1,TGTGCCAGCAGCTCGTCTCAGGGGAGCACTGAAGCTTTCTTT,CASSSSQGSTEAFF
TRBJ2-3,-,-,TRBV7-8,TGTGCCAGCAGCTTAGCCCTTGGGAGCACAGATACGCAGTATTTT,CASSLALGSTDTQYF
TRBJ2-7,TRBD2,-,TRBV12-3/TRBV12-4,TGTGCCAGCAGTTCCAAGGGAAGCGGGGGGGTCGAGCAGTACTTC,CASSSKGSGGVEQYF
TRBJ2-5,-,-,TRBV7-9,TGTGCCAGCAGCTTAGCTCAAGTAGGAGGACTCCAAGAGACCCAGTACTTC,CASSLAQVGGLQETQYF
TRBJ1-6,TRBD1,-,TRBV5-4,TGTGCCAGCAGCTCGGGACAGAGGAATTCACCCCTCCACTTT,CASSSGQRNSPLHF